The 3 T cell receptor beta chains listed next were all sequenced from one sample in a study of T-cell memory formation after mild COVID-19. Via MiXCR, TCRdb re-called the 5' RACE reads, giving one row per CDR3 protein. The profile shows hundreds of thousands of distinct CDR3 sequences, 15% of them singletons. Sequenced material: PBMCs or a T cell subset sorted from them (not recorded which). These receptors originate from an adult woman who had mild COVID-19 (a few samples of this study predate the infection). Cell type and time point are not known.

This clonotype appeared many times. The chain employs TRBV5-1 and TRBJ2-5, with 9 bases fitting TRBD1. The germline gives CDR1 SGHRS, CDR2 YFSETQ. The CDR3 runs 16 residues. V dropped 5 bases and J dropped 5; count of bases not matched to a gene: 13. The CDR3 region is CASSQTPTGGQETQYF. CDR3 DNA sequence: TGCGCCAGCAGTCAAACGCCCACAGGGGGCCAGGAGACCCAGTACTTC.

This clonotype turned up a few times. It is unclear where the CDR3 begins or ends on the DNA, so no DNA is shown, and the CDR3 is as TCRdb lists it. The rearrangement joins TRBV12-3 or TRBV12-4 to TRBJ2-2; TRBD2, the D gene given by the table, was not confirmed from the DNA. The CDR3 contains 15 residues when both ends are counted. CDR3 sequence reads: CASRGTSRAGELFFF.

This clonotype has just a few counts. The chain is built from TRBV5-5 and TRBJ2-1, with D possibly matching TRBD2 (6 bases). Germline CDR1 and CDR2: SGHKS and YYEKEE (reference sequence). Deletions cut 0 bases from V and 3 bases from J, with 10 bases between. This CDR3 region has 15 residues. The CDR3 DNA sequence: TGTGCCAGCAGCTTGGAGGTTAGCGGCTACAATGAGCAGTTCTTC. Protein: CASSLEVSGYNEQFF.